These 23 T cell receptor beta chains were sequenced from one sample in a study of blood T cells in healthy people across ages. Together with a sample-barcoded 5' primer, a J-beta primer mix was included in a second PCR lasting about 6 to 11 cycles. TCRdb used MiXCR to reprocess the 5' RACE reads, holding one entry per CDR3 protein. The sample lists about 1,500,000 distinct CDR3 sequences, about 43% occurring once. The sequenced sample was blood. The source of these receptors is a young woman in good health.

This clonotype appeared a few times. This rearrangement joins TRBV6-5 to TRBJ2-7; D not resolved. Trimming removed 4 bases at V and 10 bases at J, with 14 bases between. This CDR3 is 12 amino acids long. Germline V gives CDR1 MNHEY, CDR2 SVGAGI. CDR3 bases: TGTGCCAGCAGTTGGGCACCAGGCACCCAGTACTTC. This codes for CASSWAPGTQYF.

This chain connects TRBV7-2 to TRBJ2-1; D gene uncertain. The J call could be wrong; TRBJ2-7 is a better fit for the DNA end. The germline gives CDR1 SGHTA, CDR2 FQGNSA. This CDR3 region has 13 residues. CDR3 in amino acids: CASSLGQYNEQYF. DNA for the CDR3: TGTGCCAGCAGCTTAGGTCAGTACAATGAGCAGTACTTC.

The chain is built from TRBV27 and TRBJ1-2; D remains unclear. CDR1 is MNHEY and CDR2 is SMNVEV in the germline V gene (reference sequence). The V and J ends lost 0 bases and 3 bases respectively, with 11 bases between them. This CDR3 is built from 15 residues. Written as DNA, the CDR3 is TGTGCCAGCAGTTTATCGCCCAGGCCCGACTATGGCTACACCTTC. Its translation: CASSLSPRPDYGYTF.

The V and J genes are TRBV27 and TRBJ2-2; the match to TRBD1 covers 8 bases. The CDR3 spans 13 residues. The germline gives CDR1 MNHEY, CDR2 SMNVEV (reference sequence). The V segment lost 8 bases and the J segment 4 bases; nucleotides outside the gene matches: 3. The CDR3 loop reads CASCQGATGELFF. Written as DNA, the CDR3 is TGTGCCAGCTGTCAGGGGGCCACCGGGGAGCTGTTTTTT.

This clonotype was seen once. The chain couples TRBV12-5 to TRBJ2-1, with 8 bases that match TRBD2. CDR1 and CDR2 (germline): LGHNT, FRNRAP. Unmatched junction bases numbered 14, after V lost 6 bases and J lost 10 bases. The CDR3 is made up of 15 amino acids. CDR3 amino acids: CASGFSGARGSEQFF. CDR3 sequence (DNA): TGTGCTAGTGGGTTTAGCGGGGCCCGAGGAAGCGAGCAGTTCTTC.

This chain connects TRBV20-1 to TRBJ2-3; maybe TRBD2 (6 bases). The V end was cut by 0 bases, the J end by 0 bases, with 10 bases between. This CDR3 comprises 15 residues. Germline V gene sequence: CDR1 DFQATT, CDR2 SNEGSKA (reference sequence). The CDR3 spells CSARDPSVSTDTQYF. The DNA for the CDR3 is TGCAGTGCTAGAGATCCTAGCGTGAGCACAGATACGCAGTATTTT.

This chain connects TRBV14 to TRBJ1-6; D not resolved. The germline gives CDR1 SGHDN, CDR2 FVKESK. The germline V and J ends were trimmed by 0 bases and 8 bases, with 11 bases remaining between them. There are 15 residues in the CDR3. The CDR3, as DNA: TGTGCCAGCAGCCAAGATTCCGGGTTTGATTCACCCCTCCACTTT. Amino acid sequence: CASSQDSGFDSPLHF. Combining the CDR3 with reference TRBV14 and TRBJ1-6 gives the whole variable domain EAGVTQFPSHSVIEKGQTVTLRCDPISGHDNLYWYRRVMGKEIKFLLHFVKESKQDESGMPNNRFLAERTGGTYSTLKVQPAELEDSGVYFCASSQDSGFDSPLHFGNGTRLTVT.

The chain combines TRBV12-3 or TRBV12-4 with TRBJ1-4; D possibly corresponds to TRBD1 (5 bases). V gave up 7 bases and J gave up 8 bases, with 17 bases separating them. The CDR3 length is 14 residues. The CDR3: CASNVGQGNEKLFF. CDR3 DNA sequence: TGTGCCAGCAACGTCGGGCAGGGTAACGAAAAACTGTTTTTT.

CDR3 loop: CAWSVLGGGKNEQYF. The CDR3 region has the DNA TGTGCCTGGAGTGTACTTGGGGGGGGAAAAAATGAGCAGTACTTC. The rearrangement links TRBV30 to TRBJ2-4; 7 bases align to TRBD2. Per the germline V gene, CDR1 is GTSNPN and CDR2 is SVGIG (reference sequence). Losses at the gene ends were 0 bases for V and 13 bases for J; bases not matched to a gene: 15. CDR3 size: 15 residues.

In this sample, this clonotype turned up a few times. The chain joins TRBV10-3 to TRBJ1-1; D not resolved. V shed 6 bases and J shed 4 bases, with 12 bases lying between them. Looked up from germline, CDR1 is ENHRY and CDR2 is SYGVKD. CDR3 length equals 13 residues. CDR3 protein: CAIRGTPGTEAFF. Here the CDR3 DNA reads TGTGCCATCAGGGGTACCCCTGGCACTGAAGCTTTCTTT.

The rearrangement uses TRBV9 and TRBJ2-1; 7 bases align to TRBD2. This CDR3 region has 15 residues. V lost 2 bases, J lost 5 bases, and 7 bases stayed unmatched. CDR1 is SGDLS, CDR2 YYNGEE, per germline. In DNA, the CDR3 is TGTGCCAGCAGCGTCTGGGTGGGAGGGGACAATGAGCAGTTCTTC. Translating it yields CASSVWVGGDNEQFF.

This clonotype was counted between two and nine times. CDR3 loop: CASSLRPGSTEAFF. Written as DNA, the CDR3 is TGTGCCAGCAGTCTGAGACCCGGGAGCACTGAAGCTTTCTTT. V is TRBV12-3 or TRBV12-4 and J is TRBJ1-1; no clear D. The CDR3 totals 14 residues. Trimming pared 5 bases from V and 4 bases from J, leaving 14 bases between.

This chain connects TRBV7-9 to TRBJ2-3; a possible D gene is TRBD2 (6 bases). The germline CDR1 and CDR2 sequences are SEHNR and FQNEAQ (reference sequence). CDR3 length: 16 amino acids. The ends were cut back, 5 bases at V and 1 base at J, with 16 bases in the middle. CDR3 region: CASSANLGGRTDTQYF. The CDR3 DNA is TGTGCCAGCAGCGCCAACCTCGGGGGTCGCACAGATACGCAGTATTTT.

The sample holds a few counts of this clonotype. This sequence joins TRBV30 and TRBJ1-2; a weak D match, TRBD1 (5 bases). The V gene's germline CDR1 is GTSNPN and CDR2 SVGIG (reference sequence). The CDR3 is 13 residues long. V lost 4 bases and J lost 5, with 14 bases in between. The CDR3 region has the DNA TGTGCCTGGACTAGACAGACTCTTTATGGCTACACCTTC. Amino acid sequence: CAWTRQTLYGYTF.

This clonotype has a handful of counts. The chain uses TRBV18 and TRBJ1-2, with a weak D call TRBD1 (5 bases). Germline CDR1 reads KGHSH; CDR2 reads LQKENI. The CDR3 sequence is 14 residues long. The V and J ends lost 1 base and 6 bases respectively, with 12 bases between them. CDR3: CASSPRNRLNGYTF. In DNA form, the CDR3 reads TGTGCCAGCTCACCACGGAACAGGTTGAATGGCTACACCTTC.

This chain connects TRBV5-1 to TRBJ2-1; 11 nucleotides match TRBD1. Germline values: CDR1 SGHRS, CDR2 YFSETQ. This CDR3 is 15 amino acids long. Germline trimming cut 4 bases from V and 7 bases from J; bases unmatched to any gene: 7. CDR3 sequence: CASSRTGQGVNEQFF. As DNA, the CDR3 is TGCGCCAGCAGCCGTACGGGACAGGGGGTGAATGAGCAGTTCTTC. The variable domain in full, completed from reference TRBV5-1 and TRBJ2-1, reads KAGVTQTPRYLIKTRGQQVTLSCSPISGHRSVSWYQQTPGQGLQFLFEYFSETQRNKGNFPGRFSGRQFSNSRSEMNVSTLELGDSALYLCASSRTGQGVNEQFFGPGTRLTVL.

As for this clonotype: The junction and the germline gene differ at one end; a read error may be behind it. The chain recombines TRBV6-6 with TRBJ2-5, with unresolved D. This CDR3 contains 13 residues. Germline loops: CDR1 MNHNY, CDR2 SVGAGI (reference sequence). Here the CDR3 DNA reads TGTGCCAGCAGTGACTCCAGTTGGGAGACCCAGTACTTC. Translation: CASSDSSWETQYF.

This clonotype has more than one count but fewer than ten. J is TRBJ2-2 and V is TRBV20-1; 10 bases line up with TRBD2. The CDR3 has 16 amino acids. Germline V gene data show CDR1 as DFQATT and CDR2 as SNEGSKA (reference sequence). Trimming took 1 base from V and 4 from J; bases not matched to a gene: 6. The CDR3 DNA follows: TGCAGTGCTAGAGTCCCTAGCGGGGGCCTCACCGGGGAGCTGTTTTTT. Its translation: CSARVPSGGLTGELFF.

A remark on this clonotype: A much more abundant neighbour one base away suggests this may be a read error. The V call is TRBV7-2, the J call TRBJ2-1; 14 bases fit TRBD2. Trimming at V came to 5 bases and at J to 1 base, leaving 1 base not matched to a gene. This CDR3 comprises 16 residues. Looked up from germline, CDR1 is SGHTA and CDR2 is FQGNSA. As DNA, the CDR3 is TGTACCAGCAGCGGGACTAGCGGGAGTTCCTACAATGAGCAGTTCTTC. This codes for CTSSGTSGSSYNEQFF.

This clonotype has a handful of counts. The chain couples TRBV2 to TRBJ1-4, with a weak D call TRBD1 (5 bases). The germline CDR1 and CDR2 sequences are SNHLY and FYNNEI. The CDR3 length is 13 residues. The V end was cut by 4 bases, the J end by 12 bases, with 15 bases between. The CDR3 coding sequence is TGTGCCAGCAGTGGCGTGCGAGGACACCAACTGTTTTTT. Translated: CASSGVRGHQLFF.

The chain employs TRBV5-5 and TRBJ1-1; weak D call: TRBD1 (6 bases). This CDR3 comprises 15 residues. The germline CDR1 and CDR2 sequences are SGHKS and YYEKEE (reference sequence). Trimming removed 4 bases from V and 1 base from J, with 14 bases in between. The chain's CDR3 is CASSVTRGGNTEAFF. For the CDR3, the DNA is TGTGCCAGCAGCGTCACCAGGGGTGGGAACACTGAAGCTTTCTTT.

The chain carries TRBV7-8 and TRBJ2-4; weak D call: TRBD2 (6 bases). The CDR3 spans 19 residues. Germline V gene sequence: CDR1 SGHVS, CDR2 FQNEAQ. The V end was cut by 2 bases, the J end by 0 bases, with 20 bases between. The CDR3 DNA is TGTGCCAGCAGCTTACGAACGGGGACTTCAGATCTAGCCAAAAACATTCAGTACTTC. It is translated as CASSLRTGTSDLAKNIQYF.

This chain connects TRBV4-1 to TRBJ2-3, with D possibly TRBD2 on 6 matching bases. V lost 0 bases to trimming and J lost 4 bases, with 17 bases between them. The germline gives CDR1 MGHRA, CDR2 YSYEKL. The CDR3 contains 17 residues. The CDR3 spells CASSQEGWDRGSDTQYF. CDR3 DNA: TGCGCCAGCAGCCAAGAGGGGTGGGACCGGGGGTCAGATACGCAGTATTTT.